This T cell receptor (beta chain) was observed in a study of technical replicates of blood from several donors. Assay used: immunoSEQ multiplex PCR; TCRdb lists only in-frame clones, some missing. The table lists around 83,000 clones, approximately 95% of them singletons. This clone was recorded only once. The CDR3 extends over 17 amino acids. In germline, CDR1 is WNHNN, CDR2 SYGVQD (reference sequence). V was pared by 0 bases and J by 1 base, with 14 bases between. The specimen sequenced was T cells isolated from PBMCs. This sequence originates from a human donor in good health. V usage is TRBV10-1 and J usage is TRBJ2-3; unclear D gene. DNA for the CDR3: TGCGCCAGCAGTGAGTCAATGATGGGCACGGGCACAGATACGCAGTATTTT. Amino acids: CASSESMMGTGTDTQYF.